This T cell receptor (beta chain) appears in the sequencing data of a study of T cell repertoires in cytomegalovirus infection. Study overall: Indicated by public TCR beta signatures were CMV infection and matching HLA type. Notes on the study in general: Clonotype analysis showed dominance of the ex vivo response by HLA-C-restricted CMV-specific TCR beta clonotypes.

TCRdb processed the reads anew with MiXCR; each CDR3 protein has one entry. The sample has 90,000 to 120,000 distinct CDR3 sequences; about 22% are singletons. This clonotype was counted many times. Its antigen is not identified. The CDR3 is 16 amino acids. CDR1 and CDR2 from the germline V gene are SGHVS and FNYEAQ. V was shortened by 0 bases and J by 5 bases, with 15 bases between the two germline ends. This rearrangement joins TRBV7-6 to TRBJ2-3, with TRBD2 as a possible D gene (7 bases). What was sequenced was CD8+ T cells from PBMCs. This TCR came from a human donor in good health (CMV status not recorded). Some clones in this sample may be carry-over from other donors' samples. CDR3 sequence (DNA): TGTGCCAGCAGCTTAGCGGAGGGGGGGCCGGGAGATACGCAGTATTTT. This gives the protein CASSLAEGGPGDTQYF. Filled out from reference TRBV7-6 and TRBJ2-3, the complete variable domain reads GAGVSQSPRYKVTKRGQDVALRCDPISGHVSLYWYRQALGQGPEFLTYFNYEAQQDKSGLPNDRFSAERPEGSISTLTIQRTEQRDSAMYRCASSLAEGGPGDTQYFGPGTRLTVL.